This TCR beta chain was recovered during a study of T cell changes during pregnancy in multiple sclerosis. Repertoires were generated with immunoSEQ multiplex PCR, while TCRdb's copy carries only in-frame clones and drops some. This sample has more than 30,000 clones; 90% to 95% occur once, and the top ten carry about 8.5%. This clone was seen a single time. Sequencing was performed on CD8+ T cells from peripheral blood mononuclear cells, taken in the third trimester of pregnancy. The TCR comes from a female donor with multiple sclerosis, enrolled in a pregnancy study.

The DNA for the CDR3 is TGTGCCAGCAGCTTTGGGGCCCTTATTAACTACGAGCAGTACTTC. This encodes CASSFGALINYEQYF. V gene TRBV7-9 combines with J gene TRBJ2-7; D possibly corresponds to TRBD1 (5 bases). Per germline, CDR1 SEHNR and CDR2 FQNEAQ (reference sequence). The CDR3 has 15 amino acids. V gave up 3 bases and J gave up 3 bases, with 15 bases separating them.